Listed below are T cell receptor beta chains from one sample, sequenced in a study of CD8+ T cells in alopecia areata. Measured with immunoSEQ multiplex PCR; TCRdb has only the in-frame clones, and not every one. The sample lists about 160,000 clones; about three fifths were seen once. The sample consisted of CD4+ T cells sorted from blood, taken at week 4, from a patient treated with tofacitinib. The receptors come from a human donor with alopecia areata. CDR3s include the opening cysteine and the closing phenylalanine or tryptophan. Fields, in order: D gene, clone size, J gene, V gene, CDR3 DNA, CDR3 protein. D genes are given only for firm matches. Size tells how often a clone was seen (once, few, many) or the class of an expanded clone, and some rows leave it out.

.	few	TRBJ1-2	TRBV25-1	TGTGCCAGCAGTGAATCAGGGGACCTCTATGGCTACACCTTC	CASSESGDLYGYTF
.	.	TRBJ2-5	TRBV14	TGTGCCAGCAGCCAAGATGAGGAGACCCAGTACTTC	CASSQDEETQYF
.	few	TRBJ2-7	TRBV6-1	TGTGCCAGCAGAATCCAGCAGGGGAGGCGAGAGCAGTACTTC	CASRIQQGRREQYF
.	.	TRBJ1-6	TRBV30	TGTGCCTGGAGTAGCGCGGCTGGGGTTCCCCTCCACTTT	CAWSSAAGVPLHF
.	.	TRBJ2-3	TRBV29-1	TGCAGCGTTGAAGACCGACTATCCACAGATACGCAGTATTTT	CSVEDRLSTDTQYF
.	.	TRBJ1-5	TRBV7-2	TGTGCCAGCAGTTTACAGGTTCGGCAGCCCCAGCATTTT	CASSLQVRQPQHF
.	.	TRBJ1-1	TRBV5-1	TGCGCCAGCAGCTTCGGCATGAACACTGAAGCTTTCTTT	CASSFGMNTEAFF
.	once	TRBJ2-1	TRBV30	TGTGCCTGTGCTCGTCGTCGGGGGCCGGGCAATGAGCAGTTCTTC	CACARRRGPGNEQFF
TRBD2	.	TRBJ2-7	TRBV30	TGTGCCTGGACCAGACTAGCGGGGGGGTCTTACGGCGAGCAGTACTTC	CAWTRLAGGSYGEQYF
TRBD1	few	TRBJ2-2	TRBV29-1	TGCAGCGTTGAGCGGACAGGGGCCCACACCGGGGAGCTGTTTTTT	CSVERTGAHTGELFF
.	.	TRBJ1-2	TRBV30	TGTGCCTGCAGGCCAGGGAGTTGGGGTGGCTACACCTTC	CACRPGSWGGYTF
.	.	TRBJ2-1	TRBV2	TGTGCCAGCATGGTAGACTCCTACAATGAGCAGTTCTTC	CASMVDSYNEQFF
TRBD1	many	TRBJ1-3	TRBV7-9	TGTGCCAGCAGCCCGAGGGGGCCGGACACCATATATTTT	CASSPRGPDTIYF
.	.	TRBJ2-1	TRBV27	TGTGCCAGCAGTTTAAGGGCTGGGGTCCCCTACAATGAGCAGTTCTTC	CASSLRAGVPYNEQFF
.	.	TRBJ2-7	TRBV2	TGTGCCAGCACCCTTGACAAGCTCGAGCAGTACTTC	CASTLDKLEQYF
TRBD1	.	TRBJ1-2	TRBV10-3	TGTGCCATCAGTAGCGGGACAGGTCTTCGCTATGGCTACACCTTC	CAISSGTGLRYGYTF
.	.	TRBJ1-2	TRBV30	TGTGCCTGGGACAAGACTACTAACTATGGCTACACCTTC	CAWDKTTNYGYTF
TRBD2	.	TRBJ2-1	TRBV19	TGTGCCAGTAGTCCACAAGGGGCCAGCGGGAAGCAGTTCTTC	CASSPQGASGKQFF
.	.	TRBJ2-7	TRBV11-2	TGTGCCAGCAGGGGGGACTCCTACGAGCAGTACTTC	CASRGDSYEQYF
.	.	TRBJ2-1	TRBV5-6	TGTGCCAGCAGCTACAGGGTCGATGAGCAGTTCTTC	CASSYRVDEQFF
.	.	TRBJ2-1	TRBV29-1	TGCAGCGCTGAGGGGGGTCGCTCCTACAATGAGCAGTTCTTC	CSAEGGRSYNEQFF
.	.	TRBJ2-7	TRBV30	TGTGCCTGGAGTCACAGCTCCTACGAGCAGTACTTC	CAWSHSSYEQYF
TRBD1	.	TRBJ1-1	TRBV29-1	TGCAGCGCAGCAGGGGGCTCTAGGAACACTGAAGCTTTCTTT	CSAAGGSRNTEAFF
TRBD1	medium-sized	TRBJ2-1	TRBV2	TGTGCCAGCAGTTGGGACAGGGGAAATGAGCAGTTCTTC	CASSWDRGNEQFF
TRBD1	.	TRBJ2-7	TRBV5-6	TGTGCCAGCAGCTTGCCTGGGACAGGGGGTCCCTACGAGCAGTACTTC	CASSLPGTGGPYEQYF
TRBD1	.	TRBJ1-6	TRBV25-1	TGTGCCAGCAGGGTTCCGGGACAGAGAAATTCACCCCTCCACTTT	CASRVPGQRNSPLHF
TRBD1	.	TRBJ1-4	TRBV9	TGTGCCAGCAGCCGCCAGGGACAGGGGGATGAAAAACTGTTTTTT	CASSRQGQGDEKLFF
.	.	TRBJ1-2	TRBV4-2	TGTGCCAGCAGCCAAGCCACCGGGACCGCGAACTATGGCTACACCTTC	CASSQATGTANYGYTF
TRBD1	once	TRBJ2-5	TRBV7-9	TGTGCCAGCAGCCTGCGTGACAGGGGACAAGAGACCCAGTACTTC	CASSLRDRGQETQYF
.	few	TRBJ1-5	TRBV30	TGTGCCTGGAGTGTTGGGGGGGCAAGTCAGCCCCAGCATTTT	CAWSVGGASQPQHF
TRBD2	.	TRBJ2-7	TRBV15	TGTGCCACCAGCAGAGAACTAGCGGGGGACTACGAGCAGTACTTC	CATSRELAGDYEQYF
.	.	TRBJ2-5	TRBV2	TGTGCCAGCAGTGAAATCGGGGGAGAGACCCAGTACTTC	CASSEIGGETQYF